Following are 18 T cell receptor beta chains from one sample sequenced in a study of T cell responses to AZD1222 COVID-19 vaccine. TCRdb keeps only in-frame clones here, not all; method: immunoSEQ multiplex PCR. The table shows over 150,000 clones, with 88% occurring only once. Sequences were derived from peripheral blood, sampled on day 0 of AZD1222 vaccination. The receptors originated from an adult in good health.

The genes are TRBV7-2 and TRBJ2-3; 11 nucleotides agree with TRBD2. After removal of 4 bases from V and 3 bases from J, the junction contained 3 bases not matched to a gene. The CDR3 runs to 15 residues. Per the germline V gene, CDR1 is SGHTA and CDR2 is FQGNSA. The CDR3 is CASSSSGGQTDTQYF. In DNA, the CDR3 is TGTGCCAGCAGCTCTAGCGGGGGGCAGACAGATACGCAGTATTTT. The whole variable domain, remainder taken from reference TRBV7-2 and TRBJ2-3, is GAGVSQSPSNKVTEKGKDVELRCDPISGHTALYWYRQSLGQGLEFLIYFQGNSAPDKSGLPSDRFSAERTGGSVSTLTIQRTQQEDSAVYLCASSSSGGQTDTQYFGPGTRLTVL.

V is TRBV7-3 and J is TRBJ2-3, with D tentatively TRBD2 (7 bases). Germline V gene data show CDR1 as SGHTA and CDR2 as FQGTGA. V shed 5 bases and J shed 9 bases, with 27 bases lying between them. This CDR3 comprises 17 residues. The CDR3 spells CASSPGTPAGGQGTQYF. Here the CDR3 DNA reads TGTGCCAGCAGCCCAGGGACTCCGGCCGGGGGGCAGGGGACGCAGTATTTT. Using reference TRBV7-3 and TRBJ2-3 for the parts outside the CDR3, the full variable domain is GAGVSQTPSNKVTEKGKYVELRCDPISGHTALYWYRQSLGQGPEFLIYFQGTGAADDSGLPNDRFFAVRPEGSVSTLKIQRTERGDSAVYLCASSPGTPAGGQGTQYFGPGTRLTVL.

V is TRBV9 and J is TRBJ2-7; D may be TRBD1 or TRBD2 (5 bases each). The CDR3 has 14 residues. Trimming stripped 0 bases from V and 2 bases from J, with 9 bases between. Germline assignment: CDR1 SGDLS and CDR2 YYNGEE. The DNA for the CDR3 is TGTGCCAGCAGCGTAGGGGACGGAACCTACGAGCAGTACTTC. This sequence encodes CASSVGDGTYEQYF.

V gene TRBV18 combines with J gene TRBJ1-4, with D unclear. The CDR3 loop spans 15 amino acids. Trimming left V 2 bases short and J 8 bases short, with 15 bases between. Germline V gives CDR1 KGHSH, CDR2 LQKENI. The CDR3 protein is CASSPISGRPEKLFF. Written as DNA, the CDR3 is TGTGCCAGCTCACCAATATCGGGCAGGCCCGAAAAACTGTTTTTT.

The genes are TRBV9 and TRBJ2-7; 7 nucleotides match TRBD1. V trimming: 3 bases; J trimming: 6 bases; junction bases outside the gene matches: 6. From germline, CDR1 is SGDLS and CDR2 YYNGEE. The CDR3 loop spans 13 amino acids. CDR3 protein: CASSAWTGGEQYF. CDR3 nucleotides: TGTGCCAGCAGCGCGTGGACAGGAGGCGAGCAGTACTTC.

The chain recombines TRBV11-3 with TRBJ2-5; no definite D call. Germline CDR1 reads SGHNT; CDR2 reads YENEEA. The CDR3 has 13 residues. Trimming left V 0 bases short and J 5 bases short, with 7 bases between. CDR3 sequence reads: CASSLDGMETQYF. DNA for the CDR3: TGTGCCAGCAGCTTAGATGGCATGGAGACCCAGTACTTC.

The rearrangement links TRBV5-6 to TRBJ1-6; D possibly corresponds to TRBD1 (6 bases). V was shortened by 5 bases and J by 4 bases, with 16 bases between the two germline ends. Germline CDR1 SGHDT, CDR2 YYEEEE. The CDR3 has 16 amino acids. This CDR3 is CASRSWGGGYNSPLHF. CDR3 coding DNA: TGTGCCAGCAGATCTTGGGGAGGGGGTTATAATTCACCCCTCCACTTT.

This chain joins TRBV2 and TRBJ2-7, with D maybe TRBD1 (6 bases). Germline V lookup: CDR1 SNHLY, CDR2 FYNNEI. The CDR3 totals 13 residues. V was shortened by 9 bases and J by 3 bases, with 15 bases between the two germline ends. The CDR3 DNA reads TGTGCCAGTTGTCCGGGACAATTCTACGAGCAGTACTTC. Its translation is CASCPGQFYEQYF.

V gene TRBV11-3 combines with J gene TRBJ1-1; D ambiguous. The CDR3 totals 13 residues. Germline assignment: CDR1 SGHNT and CDR2 YENEEA. V lost 2 bases and J 6 bases, leaving 10 bases between the germline ends. As DNA, the CDR3 is TGTGCCAGCAGCTTAACGGGGATAGCTGAAGCTTTCTTT. It yields the protein CASSLTGIAEAFF.

The genes are TRBV7-9 and TRBJ2-2; tentatively, D is TRBD1 (6 bases). The CDR3 is made up of 14 amino acids. The V gene lost 8 bases and the J gene lost 4 bases, with 14 bases spanning the gap. The germline gives CDR1 SEHNR, CDR2 FQNEAQ (reference sequence). The CDR3 nucleotides read TGTGCCAGCGGTAGGGGGAGCGGCACCGGGGAGCTGTTTTTT. Protein product: CASGRGSGTGELFF.

This chain uses TRBV12-3 or TRBV12-4 with TRBJ2-7; D is unresolved. V was shortened by 8 bases and J by 4 bases, with 9 bases between the two germline ends. CDR3 size: 11 residues. As DNA, the CDR3 is TGTGCCAGCGGTAAAGGGTACGAGCAGTACTTC. The encoded protein is CASGKGYEQYF.

A few counts support this clone. The J gene is TRBJ2-5, the V gene TRBV5-4; possible D gene TRBD1, 5 bases. Germline lookup yields CDR1 SGHNT and CDR2 YYREEE (reference sequence). The V end lost 0 bases, the J end lost 5 bases, and 5 bases lay between the germline ends. CDR3 length: 12 residues. The chain's CDR3 is CASSLEGETQYF. In DNA form, the CDR3 reads TGTGCCAGCAGCTTGGAGGGGGAGACCCAGTACTTC.

V and J are TRBV19 and TRBJ1-4, with 8 bases lining up with TRBD1. The CDR3 spans 14 residues. Germline V gene sequence: CDR1 LNHDA, CDR2 SQIVND (reference sequence). V shed 7 bases and J 2 bases; nucleotides not matched to a gene: 3. CDR3 sequence reads: CASKRTGTNEKLFF. DNA for the CDR3: TGTGCCAGTAAACGGACAGGGACTAATGAAAAACTGTTTTTT.

The chain carries TRBV7-9 and TRBJ1-2, with D maybe TRBD1 (6 bases). Germline assignment: CDR1 SEHNR and CDR2 FQNEAQ (reference sequence). This CDR3 has 13 amino acids. The germline V and J ends were trimmed by 6 bases and 4 bases, with 12 bases remaining between them. The CDR3 spells CASSRGQLYGYTF. Here the CDR3 DNA reads TGTGCCAGCAGTCGTGGACAGCTCTATGGCTACACCTTC. Filled out from reference TRBV7-9 and TRBJ1-2, the complete variable domain reads DTGVSQNPRHKITKRGQNVTFRCDPISEHNRLYWYRQTLGQGPEFLTYFQNEAQLEKSRLLSDRFSAERPKGSFSTLEIQRTEQGDSAMYLCASSRGQLYGYTFGSGTRLTVV.

The chain uses TRBV5-6 and TRBJ1-2; 7 bases match TRBD1. This CDR3 spans 14 amino acids. Looked up from germline, CDR1 is SGHDT and CDR2 is YYEEEE. Unmatched junction bases numbered 4, after V lost 2 bases and J lost 3 bases. CDR3 amino acids: CASSLYQGDYGYTF. The DNA for the CDR3 is TGTGCCAGCAGCTTATATCAGGGGGACTATGGCTACACCTTC.

The rearrangement uses TRBV6-5 and TRBJ2-3; TRBD1 agrees at 10 bases. Germline CDR1 and CDR2: MNHEY and SVGAGI. Trimming at V came to 4 bases and at J to 1 base, leaving 2 bases not matched to a gene. The CDR3 extends over 15 amino acids. CDR3 DNA sequence: TGTGCCAGCAGTTCAGGGACAGGGGGCACAGATACGCAGTATTTT. It is translated as CASSSGTGGTDTQYF.

This clone was counted a few times. The J gene is TRBJ2-1, the V gene TRBV6-1; 13 nucleotides match TRBD2. J gave up 5 bases and V 4 bases, and 5 bases lay outside the gene matches. The CDR3 totals 16 residues. The V gene's germline CDR1 is MNHNS and CDR2 SASEGT. CDR3 residues: CASSGTGLAGNNEQFF. Here the CDR3 DNA reads TGTGCCAGCAGTGGGACGGGACTAGCGGGGAACAATGAGCAGTTCTTC.

The rearrangement joins TRBV9 to TRBJ1-3; perhaps TRBD1 as D (6 bases). This CDR3 has 15 residues. The V gene lost 3 bases and the J gene lost 4 bases, with 14 bases spanning the gap. Per the germline V gene, CDR1 is SGDLS and CDR2 is YYNGEE. The CDR3 DNA sequence: TGTGCCAGCAGCGCCCAGACAGGACCCGGAAACACCATATATTTT. Its translation is CASSAQTGPGNTIYF.